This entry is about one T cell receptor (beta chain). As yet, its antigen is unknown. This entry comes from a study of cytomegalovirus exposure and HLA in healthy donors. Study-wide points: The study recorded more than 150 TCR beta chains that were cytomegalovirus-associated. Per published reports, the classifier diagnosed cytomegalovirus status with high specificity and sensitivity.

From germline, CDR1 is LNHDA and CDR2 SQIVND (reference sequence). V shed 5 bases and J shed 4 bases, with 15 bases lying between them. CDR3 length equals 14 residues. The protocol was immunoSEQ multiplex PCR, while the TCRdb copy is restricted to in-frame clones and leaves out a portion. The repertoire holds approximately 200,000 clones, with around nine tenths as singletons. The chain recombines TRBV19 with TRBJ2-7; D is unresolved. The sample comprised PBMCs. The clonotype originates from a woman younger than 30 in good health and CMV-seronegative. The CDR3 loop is CASSSAPVSYEQYF. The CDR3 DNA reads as TGTGCCAGTAGTTCCGCTCCGGTGTCTTACGAGCAGTACTTC.